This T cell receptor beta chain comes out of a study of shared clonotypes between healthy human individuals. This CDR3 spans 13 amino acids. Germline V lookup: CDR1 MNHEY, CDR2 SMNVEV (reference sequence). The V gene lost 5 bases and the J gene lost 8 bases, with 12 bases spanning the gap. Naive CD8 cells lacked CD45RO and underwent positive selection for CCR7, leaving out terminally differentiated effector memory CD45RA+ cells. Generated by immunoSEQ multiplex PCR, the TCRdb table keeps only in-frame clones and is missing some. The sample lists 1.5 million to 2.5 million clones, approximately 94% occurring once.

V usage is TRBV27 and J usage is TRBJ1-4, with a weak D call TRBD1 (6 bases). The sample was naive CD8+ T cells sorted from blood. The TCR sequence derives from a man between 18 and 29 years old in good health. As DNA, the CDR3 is TGTGCCAGCAGTATCGAGGGGGGGGAAAAACTGTTTTTT. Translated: CASSIEGGEKLFF.